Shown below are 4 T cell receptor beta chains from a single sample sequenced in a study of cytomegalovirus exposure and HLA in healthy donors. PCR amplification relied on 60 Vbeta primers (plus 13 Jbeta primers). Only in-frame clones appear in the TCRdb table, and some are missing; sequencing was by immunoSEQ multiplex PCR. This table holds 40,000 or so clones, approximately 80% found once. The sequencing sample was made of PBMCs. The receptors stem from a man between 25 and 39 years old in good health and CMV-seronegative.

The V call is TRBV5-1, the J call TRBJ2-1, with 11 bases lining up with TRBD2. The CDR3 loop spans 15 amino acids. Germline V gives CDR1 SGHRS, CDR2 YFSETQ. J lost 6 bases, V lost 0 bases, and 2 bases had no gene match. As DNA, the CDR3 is TGCGCCAGCAGCTTGGAGACTAGCGGGATCAATGAGCAGTTCTTC. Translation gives CASSLETSGINEQFF.

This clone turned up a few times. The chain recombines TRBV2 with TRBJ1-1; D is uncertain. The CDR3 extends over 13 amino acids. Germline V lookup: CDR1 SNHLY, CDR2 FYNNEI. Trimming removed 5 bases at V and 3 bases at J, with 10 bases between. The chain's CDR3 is CASSLQDYTEAFF. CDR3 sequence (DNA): TGTGCCAGCAGTCTTCAGGATTACACTGAAGCTTTCTTT. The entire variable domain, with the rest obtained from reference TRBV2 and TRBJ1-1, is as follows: EPEVTQTPSHQVTQMGQEVILRCVPISNHLYFYWYRQILGQKVEFLVSFYNNEISEKSEIFDDQFSVERPDGSNFTLKIRSTKLEDSAMYFCASSLQDYTEAFFGQGTRLTVV.

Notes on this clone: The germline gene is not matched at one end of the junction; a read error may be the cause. The CDR3 nucleotides read TGTGCCAGCAGTTACTCAAGGACAGGGAACTATGGCTACATCTTC. Its protein is CASSYSRTGNYGYIF. This sequence joins TRBV6-5 and TRBJ1-2, with TRBD1 identical over 8 bases. There are 15 residues in the CDR3. CDR1 MNHEY and CDR2 SVGAGI come from the germline V gene.

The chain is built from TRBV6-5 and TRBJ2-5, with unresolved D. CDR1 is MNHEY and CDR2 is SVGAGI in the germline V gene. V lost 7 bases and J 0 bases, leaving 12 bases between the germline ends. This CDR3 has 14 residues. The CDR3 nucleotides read TGTGCCAGCACCCCAGGCGTGTACCAAGAGACCCAGTACTTC. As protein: CASTPGVYQETQYF.